The T cell receptor beta chain described here comes from a study of T cell repertoires in cytomegalovirus infection. Study as a whole: Public TCR beta signatures provided an indication of both CMV infection and a matching HLA type.

This CDR3 has 14 amino acids. Trimming stripped 4 bases from V and 0 bases from J, with 7 bases between. Germline CDR1 MDHEN, CDR2 SYDVKM. This clonotype was detected a few times. Its antigen is unidentified. One entry per CDR3 protein results from TCRdb running MiXCR on the reads. The sample holds approximately 340,000 distinct CDR3 sequences; just under 30% are singletons and the top ten take roughly 20%. The clonotype was recovered from a human donor in good health (CMV status not recorded). Some clones in this sample may be carry-over from other donors' samples. This chain uses TRBV28 with TRBJ1-5; no definite D call. The sample consisted of cultured PBMCs, taken from culture after CMV antigen stimulation. CDR3 amino acids: CASSSIDSNQPQHF. The DNA of the CDR3 is TGTGCCAGCAGTTCTATTGATAGCAATCAGCCCCAGCATTTT.